This T cell receptor (beta chain) emerged from a study of blood T cell repertoires in COVID-19. For the study at large: Sample material is recorded as cDNA or gDNA derived from T cells, B-cell-depleted T cells, or PBMCs.

Original data processing: Cell counts per sample came from amplifying reference gene primers. TCRdb's table, derived via immunoSEQ multiplex PCR, lists solely in-frame clones and lacks some. D and trimming were read from the DNA, whereas the V and J calls and clone size are those reported in that table. The sample contains 200,000 to 250,000 clones, roughly 90% of which appear only once. The CDR3 spans 15 residues. Germline assignment: CDR1 MDHEN and CDR2 SYDVKM. V dropped 1 base and J dropped 5 bases, with 14 bases sitting between them. This TCR came from a woman between 40 and 50 years old who had recovered from COVID-19. The chain has TRBV28 and TRBJ1-2; D is possibly TRBD1 (6 bases). Sequences were obtained from peripheral blood. The CDR3: CASSLSGVEWYGYTF. The CDR3 DNA sequence: TGTGCCAGCAGTTTATCAGGGGTCGAGTGGTATGGCTACACCTTC.